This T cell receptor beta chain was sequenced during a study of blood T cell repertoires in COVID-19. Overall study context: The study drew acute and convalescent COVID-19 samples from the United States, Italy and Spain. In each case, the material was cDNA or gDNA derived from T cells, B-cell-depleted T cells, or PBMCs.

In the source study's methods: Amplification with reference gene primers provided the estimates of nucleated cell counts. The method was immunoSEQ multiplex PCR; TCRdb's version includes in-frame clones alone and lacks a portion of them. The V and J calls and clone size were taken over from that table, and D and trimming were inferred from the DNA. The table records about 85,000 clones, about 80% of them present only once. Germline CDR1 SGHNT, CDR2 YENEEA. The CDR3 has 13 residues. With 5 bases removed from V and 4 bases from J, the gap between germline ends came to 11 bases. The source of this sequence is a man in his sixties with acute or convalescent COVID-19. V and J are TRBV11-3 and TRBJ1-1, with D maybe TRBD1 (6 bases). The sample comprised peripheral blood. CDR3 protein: CASSDTGSTEAFF. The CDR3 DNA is TGTGCCAGCAGCGATACAGGGAGCACTGAAGCTTTCTTT.